The 10 T cell receptor beta chains listed next were all sequenced from one sample in a study of shared clonotypes between healthy human individuals. Produced via immunoSEQ multiplex PCR; TCRdb's table is partial and in-frame only. The top ten hold about 0.42% of the sample, which has over 1.5 million clones, around 98% seen once. Material: naive CD4+ T cells sorted from blood. The subset denotes: CD45RA+ positively selected. The receptors stem from a man aged 30 to 39 in good health.

The chain is built from TRBV6-5 and TRBJ1-2; 9 bases agree with TRBD1. The CDR3 contains 14 residues. V was pared by 6 bases and J by 6 bases, with 8 bases of the junction left unmatched. CDR1 and CDR2 from the germline V gene are MNHEY and SVGAGI. The DNA of the CDR3 is TGTGCCAGCAGGGCTACCGGGACAGGGAATGGCTACACCTTC. This gives the protein CASRATGTGNGYTF.

The chain is built from TRBV5-5 and TRBJ1-3; no clear D. Germline V gene data show CDR1 as SGHKS and CDR2 as YYEKEE (reference sequence). The CDR3 consists of 17 residues. V lost 2 bases and J lost 4, with 19 bases in between. The CDR3 loop is CASSLRWQKGNGNTIYF. The CDR3 bases are TGTGCCAGCAGCTTAAGGTGGCAGAAGGGCAACGGAAACACCATATATTTT. The full variable domain, with the rest looked up from reference TRBV5-5 and TRBJ1-3, is DAGVTQSPTHLIKTRGQQVTLRCSPISGHKSVSWYQQVLGQGPQFIFQYYEKEERGRGNFPDRFSARQFPNYSSELNVNALLLGDSALYLCASSLRWQKGNGNTIYFGEGSWLTVV.

J is TRBJ2-7 and V is TRBV28; D may be TRBD2 (5 bases). This CDR3 contains 14 residues. V was cut by 3 bases and J by 2 bases, with 11 bases left in between. Germline assignment: CDR1 MDHEN and CDR2 SYDVKM. The CDR3 DNA follows: TGTGCCAGCAGTTTCGGGGATCTTACCTACGAGCAGTACTTC. Its translation is CASSFGDLTYEQYF.

This chain joins TRBV7-9 and TRBJ2-7, with D possibly TRBD2 on 6 matching bases. Looked up from germline, CDR1 is SEHNR and CDR2 is FQNEAQ (reference sequence). Between the trimmed V and J ends, which lost 2 bases and 3 bases, there was a span of 17 bases. The CDR3 spans 16 residues. CDR3 nucleotides: TGTGCCAGCAGCTTAAGGGCCCAGGGACTTAACTACGAGCAGTACTTC. It yields the protein CASSLRAQGLNYEQYF.

The chain links TRBV30 to TRBJ2-7; 7 bases match TRBD1. CDR3 size: 12 residues. Looked up from germline, CDR1 is GTSNPN and CDR2 is SVGIG (reference sequence). The trim removed 5 bases at V and 4 bases at J, leaving 5 bases unmatched. CDR3 bases: TGTGCCTGGGACAGGGTGAATTACGAGCAGTACTTC. Amino acids: CAWDRVNYEQYF.

The gene calls are TRBV7-2 and TRBJ2-2; 8 bases fit TRBD2. The V and J ends lost 6 bases and 1 base, in that order; junction bases with no gene match: 4. CDR1 and CDR2 (germline): SGHTA, FQGNSA. There are 15 residues in the CDR3. CDR3 protein: CASRVTSGNTGELFF. DNA for the CDR3: TGTGCCAGCAGGGTCACTAGCGGGAACACCGGGGAGCTGTTTTTT.

J is TRBJ1-1 and V is TRBV7-2; D might be TRBD1 (5 bases). Germline CDR1 and CDR2: SGHTA and FQGNSA. V was cut by 0 bases and J by 7 bases, with 12 bases left in between. The CDR3 spans 14 residues. The CDR3 loop reads CASSLAGGYGEAFF. The CDR3 nucleotides read TGTGCCAGCAGCTTAGCGGGGGGGTATGGTGAAGCTTTCTTT.

The chain employs TRBV5-5 and TRBJ1-4; the match to TRBD1 covers 7 bases. The CDR3 extends over 16 amino acids. The ends lost 4 bases at V and 7 bases at J; junction bases unmatched: 13. The germline CDR1 and CDR2 sequences are SGHKS and YYEKEE (reference sequence). This chain's CDR3 is CASSRTGPDPGEKLFF. CDR3 nucleotides: TGTGCCAGCAGCCGGACAGGACCCGATCCAGGTGAAAAACTGTTTTTT.

This chain joins TRBV18 and TRBJ2-2; the D gene is possibly TRBD1 (6 bases). This CDR3 is built from 15 residues. Trimming removed 6 bases at V and 0 bases at J, with 11 bases between. The V gene's germline CDR1 is KGHSH and CDR2 LQKENI. The CDR3 spells CASSTTGTNTGELFF. CDR3 coding DNA: TGTGCCAGCTCTACAACAGGGACGAACACCGGGGAGCTGTTTTTT.

A remark on this clone: Additional DNA sequences in this sample encode the identical CDR3. V gene TRBV21-1 combines with J gene TRBJ2-7. TRBV21-1 is described as a pseudogene. The CDR3 is 11 residues long. CDR3 amino acids: CASSKTYEQYF. As DNA, the CDR3 is TGTGCCAGCAGCAAAACCTACGAGCAGTACTTC.